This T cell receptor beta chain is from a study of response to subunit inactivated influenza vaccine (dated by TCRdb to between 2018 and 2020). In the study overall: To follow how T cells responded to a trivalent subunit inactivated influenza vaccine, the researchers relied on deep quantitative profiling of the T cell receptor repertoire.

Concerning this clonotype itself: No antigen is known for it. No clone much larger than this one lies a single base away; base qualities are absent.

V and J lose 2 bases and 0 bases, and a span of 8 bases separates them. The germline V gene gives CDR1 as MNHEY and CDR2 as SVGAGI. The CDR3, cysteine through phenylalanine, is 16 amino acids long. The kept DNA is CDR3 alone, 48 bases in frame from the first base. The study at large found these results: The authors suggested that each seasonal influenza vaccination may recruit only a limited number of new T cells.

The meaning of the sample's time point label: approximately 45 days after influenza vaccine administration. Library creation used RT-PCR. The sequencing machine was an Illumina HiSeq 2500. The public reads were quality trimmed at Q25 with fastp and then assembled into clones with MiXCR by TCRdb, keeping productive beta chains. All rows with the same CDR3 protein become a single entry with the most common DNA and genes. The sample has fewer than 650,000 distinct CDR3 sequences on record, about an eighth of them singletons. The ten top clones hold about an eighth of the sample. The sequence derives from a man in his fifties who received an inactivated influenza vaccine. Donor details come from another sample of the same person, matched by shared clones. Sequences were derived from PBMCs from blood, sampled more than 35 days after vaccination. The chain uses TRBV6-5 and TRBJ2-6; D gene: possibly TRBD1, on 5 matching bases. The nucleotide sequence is TGTGCCAGCAGTTACGATGACAGCTCTGGGGCCAACGTCCTGACTTTC. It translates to CASSYDDSSGANVLTF.